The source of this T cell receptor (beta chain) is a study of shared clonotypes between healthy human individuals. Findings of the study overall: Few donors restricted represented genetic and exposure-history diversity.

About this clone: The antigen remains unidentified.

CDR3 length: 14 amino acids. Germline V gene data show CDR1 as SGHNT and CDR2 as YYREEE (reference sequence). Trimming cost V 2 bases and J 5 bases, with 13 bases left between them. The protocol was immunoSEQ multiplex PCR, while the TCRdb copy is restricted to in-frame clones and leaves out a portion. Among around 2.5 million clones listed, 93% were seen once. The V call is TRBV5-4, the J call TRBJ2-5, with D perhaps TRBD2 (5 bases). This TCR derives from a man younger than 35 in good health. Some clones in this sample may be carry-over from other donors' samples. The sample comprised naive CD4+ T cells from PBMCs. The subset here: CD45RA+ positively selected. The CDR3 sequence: CASSFGGFRETQYF. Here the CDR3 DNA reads TGTGCCAGCAGCTTTGGCGGGTTCCGCGAGACCCAGTACTTC.